This T cell receptor (beta chain) was sequenced for a study of blood T cells in healthy people across ages. Primers used in a second PCR of roughly 6 to 11 cycles were a sample-barcoded 5' primer and a J-beta primer mix. Samples each returned at least 3 million CDR3-containing paired-end reads. TCRdb used MiXCR to reprocess the 5' RACE reads, holding one entry per CDR3 protein. The data hold about 780,000 distinct CDR3 sequences, with more than 35% observed a single time. Trimming took 7 bases from V and 11 from J; bases not matched to a gene: 21. The CDR3 is 17 amino acids. Sample: blood. The chain joins TRBV12-3 or TRBV12-4 to TRBJ2-1, with 9 nucleotides matching TRBD2. This sequence originates from an elderly man in good health. In DNA form, the CDR3 reads TGTGCCAGCATCCAGGGGAAAAGCGGGAGGCGGTTCGATAAGCAGTTCTTC. As protein: CASIQGKSGRRFDKQFF.